This T cell receptor beta chain came from a study of blood T cell repertoires in COVID-19. Study context: The United States, Italy and Spain were the sources of the acute and convalescent COVID-19 samples.

Per the original methods: How many nucleated cells were present was estimated from reference gene primer amplification. TCRdb's copy holds only in-frame clones and misses some; the assay was immunoSEQ multiplex PCR. D and trimming come from the DNA, and the V and J calls and clone size come from that table. This sample carries about 270,000 clones, 65% to 90% of them seen once, and the ten largest clones take about 2.9%. The sample comprised peripheral blood. The sequence derives from a woman aged 55-70 years with active or convalescent COVID-19.

This CDR3 is CASRMTGTGQPQHF. CDR3 DNA: TGTGCCAGCAGGATGACAGGGACAGGTCAGCCCCAGCATTTT. This chain joins TRBV6-5 and TRBJ1-5; 8 positions match TRBD1. V shed 6 bases, J shed 6 bases, and the junction held 7 bases outside the gene matches. The CDR3 is 14 amino acids. The germline V gene encodes CDR1 MNHEY and CDR2 SVGAGI.